The 18 T cell receptor beta chains below come from one sample, sequenced in a study of regulatory T cells in long-lasting Graves disease (dated by TCRdb to the early 2020s). The library was obtained by multiplex PCR. This sample was sequenced with an Illumina HiSeq 4000. TCR beta libraries were built with iRepertoire HTBI primers and Arm-PCR amplification of CDR3 regions. TCRdb handled the public reads itself, with Q25 trimming in fastp and clone calling in MiXCR, and kept productive beta chains. Every CDR3 protein is listed once, alongside the most common genes and DNA of its rows. The sample table shows about 290,000 distinct CDR3 sequences, and 22% are seen once. More than 55% of the sample goes to the ten largest clones. What this sample's time point label stands for: persistent/refractory GD, antithyroid drugs over 5 years with positive TRAb. For both TCR sequencing and RNA sequencing, RNA was extracted from PBMCs using TRIzol.

The sample here was peripheral blood mononuclear cells (PBMCs), taken when the disease was refractory, from a patient treated with antithyroid drugs. All receptors derive from a female donor with Graves disease.

This clonotype has more than one count but fewer than ten. This rearrangement joins TRBV7-9 to TRBJ1-6; TRBD1 might be the D (5 bases). V was trimmed by 0 bases and J by 7 bases, leaving 13 bases between them. The germline V gene encodes CDR1 SEHNR and CDR2 FQNEAQ (reference sequence). This CDR3 contains 16 residues. The CDR3 DNA reads TGTGCCAGCAGCTTAGCCGGGGGTGCGGGGAATTCACCCCTCCACTTT. Its translation: CASSLAGGAGNSPLHF.

This chain uses TRBV12-3 or TRBV12-4 with TRBJ1-5; D possibly corresponds to TRBD1 (5 bases). V lost 7 bases and J 6 bases, leaving 22 bases between the germline ends. The CDR3 is 16 residues long. CDR3: CASTLGGGGSGQPQHF. CDR3 DNA sequence: TGTGCCAGCACACTCGGGGGAGGAGGGTCGGGTCAGCCCCAGCATTTT.

The V gene is TRBV18, the J gene TRBJ1-1; D remains unclear. The V gene's germline CDR1 is KGHSH and CDR2 LQKENI. The CDR3 length is 13 residues. With 3 bases removed from V and 3 bases from J, the gap between germline ends came to 8 bases. Here the CDR3 DNA reads TGTGCCAGCTCACCGGCCGAGGACACTGAAGCTTTCTTT. It is translated as CASSPAEDTEAFF.

Concerning this clonotype itself: A much larger clone lies a single base off, so this may be a read error. The chain combines TRBV28 with TRBJ2-5; 7 bases fit TRBD1. Germline trimming cut 5 bases from V and 7 bases from J; bases unmatched to any gene: 16. CDR3 length: 16 amino acids. Germline loops: CDR1 MDHEN, CDR2 SYDVKM. This chain's CDR3 is CASSGDSFPGKGTQYF. As DNA, the CDR3 is TGTGCCAGCAGTGGGGACAGTTTTCCGGGGAAAGGGACCCAGTACTTC.

This clonotype was picked up a small number of times. A much larger clone differs by one base, so this may be a read error. The chain joins TRBV6-5 to TRBJ2-7; D may be TRBD1 (5 bases). This CDR3 spans 14 amino acids. V lost 1 base and J lost 5, with 12 bases in between. Germline V gives CDR1 MNHEY, CDR2 SVGAGI. CDR3 sequence reads: CASSYLGRAHEQYF. In DNA, the CDR3 is TGTGCCAGCAGTTACTTGGGCAGGGCCCACGAGCAGTACTTC.

This clonotype was detected many times. V is TRBV28 and J is TRBJ2-5, with D unclear. The CDR3 sequence is 17 residues long. Germline V gives CDR1 MDHEN, CDR2 SYDVKM. Trimming took 4 bases from V and 2 from J, leaving 20 bases between them. The CDR3 protein is CASSSVVPGWDQETQYF. CDR3 DNA sequence: TGTGCCAGCAGTTCCGTCGTTCCAGGCTGGGATCAAGAGACCCAGTACTTC.

This chain connects TRBV25-1 to TRBJ2-5, with unresolved D. This CDR3 contains 14 residues. The germline gives CDR1 MGHDK, CDR2 SYGVNS. V was cut by 6 bases and J by 0 bases, with 11 bases left in between. The CDR3 protein is CASRSTQNQETQYF. CDR3 DNA sequence: TGTGCCAGCAGGAGTACGCAGAACCAAGAGACCCAGTACTTC.

This clonotype was counted at least ten times. The CDR3 bases are TGTGCCAGCAGCCCAGGTCCCTCAGGTCAGCCCCAGCATTTT. Translating gives CASSPGPSGQPQHF. The V call is TRBV28, the J call TRBJ1-5; D remains unclear. V was cut by 6 bases and J by 6 bases, with 15 bases left in between. Germline V CDR1 and CDR2: MDHEN, SYDVKM. The CDR3 sequence is 14 residues long.

The table lists this clonotype with many counts. CDR3 sequence (DNA): TGTGCCAGCAGCCGGACAGGCGTCAATCAGCCCCAGCATTTT. Encoded protein: CASSRTGVNQPQHF. The chain couples TRBV7-9 to TRBJ1-5; TRBD1 aligns across 7 bases. Germline V gives CDR1 SEHNR, CDR2 FQNEAQ (reference sequence). This CDR3 has 14 residues. Trimming took 5 bases from V and 3 from J; bases not matched to a gene: 4.

There are a few counts of this clonotype. The J gene is TRBJ2-7, the V gene TRBV6-2 or TRBV6-3; D ambiguous. The germline V and J ends were trimmed by 2 bases and 4 bases, with 9 bases remaining between them. This CDR3 is built from 13 residues. Per germline, CDR1 MNHEY and CDR2 SVGEGT. CDR3 sequence reads: CASSYPGPYEQYF. The CDR3 coding sequence is TGTGCCAGCAGTTACCCCGGACCTTACGAGCAGTACTTC.

The chain couples TRBV4-3 to TRBJ2-7; 13 bases match TRBD2. Germline CDR1 is LGHNA and CDR2 is YSLEER. The trim removed 4 bases at V and 1 base at J, leaving 7 bases unmatched. This CDR3 has 17 amino acids. The CDR3 region has the DNA TGCGCCAGCAGCCCCCAAAGACTAGCGGGAGGATCCTACGAGCAGTACTTC. It specifies CASSPQRLAGGSYEQYF.

At least ten counts were recorded for this clonotype. The chain is built from TRBV20-1 and TRBJ2-7, with TRBD1 matching 8 bases. V shed 0 bases and J 6 bases; nucleotides not matched to a gene: 10. Germline assignment: CDR1 DFQATT and CDR2 SNEGSKA (reference sequence). This CDR3 is 15 amino acids long. The CDR3 nucleotides are TGCAGTGCTAGAGATGAAGAGGACAGGGTGGGCGAGCAGTACTTC. Its translation is CSARDEEDRVGEQYF.

This clonotype was seen a few times. The chain is built from TRBV20-1 and TRBJ2-7; 7 nucleotides align to TRBD1. The CDR3 sequence is 17 residues long. J gave up 3 bases and V 2 bases, and 16 bases lay outside the gene matches. Per the germline V gene, CDR1 is DFQATT and CDR2 is SNEGSKA (reference sequence). The CDR3 nucleotides are TGCAGTGCTAGAAAAATCGGGACAGAACAACTTTTCTACGAGCAGTACTTC. It codes for CSARKIGTEQLFYEQYF.

The chain carries TRBV5-1 and TRBJ2-4; D perhaps matches TRBD2 (6 bases). V lost 1 base to trimming and J lost 0 bases, with 14 bases between them. Germline V lookup: CDR1 SGHRS, CDR2 YFSETQ. This CDR3 is built from 17 residues. This chain's CDR3 is CASSLKELGGAKNIQYF. The CDR3 region has the DNA TGCGCCAGCAGCTTGAAGGAGTTGGGGGGAGCCAAAAACATTCAGTACTTC.

This clonotype was observed many times. The chain joins TRBV7-9 to TRBJ1-2; 7 bases line up with TRBD1. This CDR3 spans 14 amino acids. The ends lost 4 bases at V and 2 bases at J; junction bases unmatched: 4. CDR1 and CDR2 from the germline V gene are SEHNR and FQNEAQ (reference sequence). CDR3 in DNA: TGTGCCAGCAGCTCCGACAGGGCCAACTATGGCTACACCTTC. It translates to CASSSDRANYGYTF.

The chain has TRBV20-1 and TRBJ1-6; D is perhaps TRBD1 (5 bases). The V end was cut by 2 bases, the J end by 9 bases, with 14 bases between. The CDR3 contains 14 residues. The germline V gene encodes CDR1 DFQATT and CDR2 SNEGSKA (reference sequence). As DNA, the CDR3 is TGCAGTGCTAGATTTCGGGGACGAACTTCACCCCTCCACTTT. It yields the protein CSARFRGRTSPLHF.

The chain carries TRBV6-2 or TRBV6-3 and TRBJ2-5; 13 bases align to TRBD2. Germline CDR1 and CDR2: MNHEY and SVGEGT. CDR3 size: 18 residues. V gave up 2 bases and J gave up 5 bases; unmatched junction bases: 11. The CDR3 protein is CASSYAPPLAGGGETQYF. CDR3 sequence (DNA): TGTGCCAGCAGTTACGCCCCCCCACTAGCGGGAGGGGGTGAGACCCAGTACTTC.

The gene calls are TRBV13 and TRBJ1-6; D uncertain. Germline CDR1 and CDR2: PRHDT and FYEKMQ (reference sequence). The CDR3 sequence is 15 residues long. Trimming removed 8 bases at V and 9 bases at J, with 20 bases between. In DNA, the CDR3 is TGTGCCAGCTCCGCCACCGGAGGGTTTGGTTCACCCCTCCACTTT. Residues: CASSATGGFGSPLHF.